This entry describes one T cell receptor beta chain. Original handling: Scientists estimated how many nucleated cells there were by amplifying reference gene primers. Libraries were prepared by immunoSEQ multiplex PCR; TCRdb keeps only in-frame clonotypes and omits some of them. V and J calls and clone size are as listed in that table; D and trimming were resolved from the DNA. The table shows around 160,000 clones, with 85% to 90% occurring only once. These data originate in a study of blood T cell repertoires in COVID-19. Looking at the study overall: Samples of COVID-19 (acute and convalescent) were obtained from the United States, Italy and Spain. PBMCs, B-cell-depleted T cells, or T cells provided the cDNA or gDNA that made up the material.

This CDR3 is built from 12 residues. Trimming removed 6 bases at V and 4 bases at J, with 9 bases between. The germline V gene has CDR1 MNHEY and CDR2 SVGEGT. V usage is TRBV6-2 or TRBV6-3 and J usage is TRBJ1-2; D is unclear. Sequencing input: peripheral blood. This TCR was recovered from a human donor in a cohort sampled during active COVID-19. The DNA for the CDR3 is TGTGCCAGCAGCACCACCAGCTATGGCTACACCTTC. Its protein is CASSTTSYGYTF.